A single sample gave rise to the 27 T cell receptor beta chains below, sequenced in a study of regulatory T cells in long-lasting Graves disease. According to the study, TCR beta libraries were built with iRepertoire HTBI primers and CDR3-region Arm-PCR. TCRdb re-called the multiplex PCR reads with MiXCR, one entry per CDR3 protein. This table holds a few hundred thousand distinct CDR3 sequences, more than 20% found once. Time point described: persistent/refractory GD, antithyroid drugs over 5 years with positive TRAb. PBMCs were the source of the RNA used for TCR sequencing. The sample consisted of peripheral blood mononuclear cells (PBMCs), taken when the disease was refractory, from a patient treated with antithyroid drugs. Receptors were obtained from a woman aged 40 to 50 with Graves disease.

This clonotype was counted many times. This rearrangement joins TRBV28 to TRBJ1-2; no clear D. In germline, CDR1 is MDHEN, CDR2 SYDVKM. There are 10 residues in the CDR3. Deletions cut 8 bases from V and 6 bases from J, with 7 bases between. The chain's CDR3 is CASGPHGYTF. The DNA for the CDR3 is TGTGCCAGCGGGCCGCATGGCTACACCTTC.

This clonotype was counted many times. The chain is built from TRBV28 and TRBJ2-2; TRBD1 matches 8 bases. CDR1 and CDR2 (germline): MDHEN, SYDVKM. V lost 5 bases to trimming and J lost 4 bases; unmatched junction nucleotides: 3. CDR3 size: 14 residues. The chain's CDR3 is CASSQQGVTGELFF. DNA for the CDR3: TGTGCCAGCAGTCAACAGGGGGTCACCGGGGAGCTGTTTTTT.

A few counts support this clonotype. This sequence joins TRBV4-1 and TRBJ1-2; D perhaps matches TRBD1 (6 bases). This CDR3 comprises 15 residues. The ends were cut back, 1 base at V and 1 base at J, with 10 bases in the middle. Germline V gene sequence: CDR1 MGHRA, CDR2 YSYEKL. CDR3 region: CASSQGNRDNYGYTF. The CDR3 DNA reads as TGCGCCAGCAGCCAAGGGAACAGGGATAACTATGGCTACACCTTC.

This clonotype was observed many times. The V call is TRBV28, the J call TRBJ2-7, with a weak D call TRBD2 (5 bases). V gave up 6 bases and J gave up 3 bases, with 9 bases separating them. Germline CDR1 reads MDHEN; CDR2 reads SYDVKM. The CDR3 contains 12 residues. The CDR3 sequence is CASSFTSYEQYF. The DNA of the CDR3 is TGTGCCAGCAGCTTTACTAGCTACGAGCAGTACTTC.

The CDR3 sequence: CSAPSGGATNEKLFF. The DNA of the CDR3 is TGCAGTGCCCCTTCGGGGGGAGCAACTAATGAAAAACTGTTTTTT. This chain connects TRBV20-1 to TRBJ1-4; perhaps TRBD1 as D (5 bases). CDR1 is DFQATT and CDR2 is SNEGSKA in the germline V gene (reference sequence). Trimming shortened V by 6 bases and J by 0 bases, and 14 bases separated the two germline ends. This CDR3 is 15 amino acids long.

This clonotype was seen at least ten times. The chain joins TRBV12-3 or TRBV12-4 to TRBJ2-7, with no clear D. Trimming removed 2 bases at V and 0 bases at J, with 14 bases between. The CDR3 is 16 amino acids. This CDR3 reads CASSLWASGVSYEQYF. In DNA form, the CDR3 reads TGTGCCAGCAGTTTATGGGCCAGTGGGGTCTCCTACGAGCAGTACTTC.

The CDR3 DNA sequence: TGTGCCAGCAGTTACAAAGTGGCAAGTTCAACCTACGAGCAGTACTTC. Its translation: CASSYKVASSTYEQYF. V is TRBV6-5 and J is TRBJ2-7; D gene uncertain. V was cut by 2 bases and J by 2 bases, with 16 bases left in between. From germline, CDR1 is MNHEY and CDR2 SVGAGI. The CDR3 is 16 amino acids.

V and J are TRBV28 and TRBJ1-2; the D gene is possibly TRBD1 (5 bases). Germline loops: CDR1 MDHEN, CDR2 SYDVKM. The CDR3 is 12 residues long. V lost 6 bases, J lost 7 bases, and 12 bases lay in between. DNA for the CDR3: TGTGCCAGCAGACTTGTGGGGGGTGGCTACACCTTC. This codes for CASRLVGGGYTF.

This clonotype has ten or more counts. This chain joins TRBV2 and TRBJ1-2; a weak D match, TRBD1 (6 bases). Deletions cut 10 bases from V and 4 bases from J, with 10 bases between. The CDR3 extends over 11 amino acids. CDR1 and CDR2 (germline): SNHLY, FYNNEI. CDR3 sequence reads: CAIRTAYGYTF. The CDR3 DNA sequence: TGTGCCATCCGGACAGCCTATGGCTACACCTTC.

The chain links TRBV6-1 to TRBJ1-5; TRBD1 matches 8 bases. CDR1 and CDR2 from the germline V gene are MNHNS and SASEGT. There are 17 residues in the CDR3. Unmatched junction bases numbered 14, after V lost 6 bases and J lost 4 bases. The CDR3 sequence: CASSSGVRGPLNQPQHF. In DNA, the CDR3 is TGTGCCAGCAGCTCGGGAGTCAGGGGGCCGCTTAATCAGCCCCAGCATTTT.

The genes are TRBV10-3 and TRBJ1-1; the D gene is possibly TRBD1 (6 bases). The CDR3 covers 15 residues. Between the trimmed V and J ends, which lost 1 base and 1 base, there was a span of 10 bases. Germline V CDR1 and CDR2: ENHRY, SYGVKD. CDR3: CAISELTRGNTEAFF. The CDR3 DNA reads TGTGCCATCAGTGAGTTGACCAGGGGGAACACTGAAGCTTTCTTT.

There are many counts of this clonotype. The chain is built from TRBV12-3 or TRBV12-4 and TRBJ2-5, with no clear D. Trimming left V 3 bases short and J 1 base short, with 12 bases between. CDR3 size: 15 residues. CDR3 sequence (DNA): TGTGCCAGCAGTTTGACTGGGATCCGCCAAGAGACCCAGTACTTC. Encoded protein: CASSLTGIRQETQYF.

The V call is TRBV7-2, the J call TRBJ1-6; no reliable D call. Germline assignment: CDR1 SGHTA and CDR2 FQGNSA. The CDR3 length is 15 residues. V lost 2 bases and J lost 4, with 9 bases in between. The DNA for the CDR3 is TGTGCCAGCAGCTTATTGGACCGTTATAATTCACCCCTCCACTTT. Encoded protein: CASSLLDRYNSPLHF.

Ten or more counts support this clonotype. The chain carries TRBV2 and TRBJ2-5, with D perhaps TRBD2 (6 bases). Deletions cut 5 bases from V and 10 bases from J, with 11 bases between. The CDR3 loop spans 11 amino acids. The V gene's germline CDR1 is SNHLY and CDR2 FYNNEI. CDR3 in DNA: TGTGCCAGCAGTCGGGGAGGAAGCCAGTACTTC. Protein sequence: CASSRGGSQYF.

This clonotype turned up a few times. The CDR3 spells CASSISSIGGNEQFF. The CDR3 bases are TGTGCCAGTAGTATATCCTCTATTGGGGGCAATGAGCAGTTCTTC. The V call is TRBV19, the J call TRBJ2-1; tentatively, D is TRBD1 or TRBD2 (5 bases each). The CDR3 has 15 amino acids. CDR1 and CDR2 from the germline V gene are LNHDA and SQIVND (reference sequence). V was pared by 2 bases and J by 6 bases, with 14 bases between. Using reference TRBV19 and TRBJ2-1 for the parts outside the CDR3, the full variable domain is DGGITQSPKYLFRKEGQNVTLSCEQNLNHDAMYWYRQDPGQGLRLIYYSQIVNDFQKGDIAEGYSVSREKKESFPLTVTSAQKNPTAFYLCASSISSIGGNEQFFGPGTRLTVL.

As for this clonotype: Because it lacks the conserved phenylalanine or tryptophan at the end, this CDR3 is likely a read error. This chain uses TRBV14 with TRBJ2-7, with D perhaps matching TRBD1 (5 bases). Trimming took off 0 bases at V and 7 bases at J, with 10 bases between the two ends. Germline CDR1 is SGHDN and CDR2 is FVKESK. The CDR3 has 13 amino acids. The CDR3 sequence is CASSQDLAGEQYL. As DNA, the CDR3 is TGTGCCAGCAGCCAAGATCTTGCAGGGGAGCAGTACCTC.

This chain connects TRBV20-1 to TRBJ1-6; D may be TRBD1 (5 bases). Germline CDR1 reads DFQATT; CDR2 reads SNEGSKA (reference sequence). The CDR3 length is 14 residues. Trimming stripped 4 bases from V and 14 bases from J, with 21 bases between. The CDR3 is CSATPGATLGALHF. CDR3 nucleotides: TGCAGTGCTACGCCCGGGGCCACGTTGGGGGCCCTCCACTTT.

This clonotype was seen repeatedly, ten times or more. The J gene is TRBJ2-7, the V gene TRBV5-8; the match to TRBD1 covers 9 bases. CDR3 length equals 15 residues. Germline V gives CDR1 SGHTS, CDR2 YDEGEE. Unmatched junction bases numbered 6, after V lost 1 base and J lost 4 bases. The CDR3 loop is CASSLPGTGLYEQYF. CDR3 in DNA: TGTGCCAGCAGCTTGCCCGGGACAGGGTTGTACGAGCAGTACTTC.

This clonotype was seen ten or more times. This chain joins TRBV28 and TRBJ2-7; 7 nucleotides match TRBD1. Germline CDR1 and CDR2: MDHEN and SYDVKM. V gave up 3 bases and J gave up 4 bases; unmatched junction bases: 12. The CDR3 spans 16 residues. CDR3 sequence (DNA): TGTGCCAGCAGTTTCAACCTCCGGGACAGATCTTACGAGCAGTACTTC. This gives the protein CASSFNLRDRSYEQYF.

In this sample, this clonotype turned up a few times. The chain links TRBV27 to TRBJ2-7; 10 positions match TRBD1. Germline V lookup: CDR1 MNHEY, CDR2 SMNVEV (reference sequence). The CDR3 has 14 residues. Losses at the gene ends were 5 bases for V and 3 bases for J; bases not matched to a gene: 4. The CDR3 loop reads CASSRWTGGYEQYF. DNA of the CDR3: TGTGCCAGCAGTCGATGGACAGGGGGCTACGAGCAGTACTTC.

This clonotype was detected ten times or more. J is TRBJ1-1 and V is TRBV11-1, with D unclear. Trimming removed 6 bases from V and 6 bases from J, with 11 bases in between. Germline CDR1 and CDR2: SGHAT and FQDESV (reference sequence). This CDR3 comprises 12 residues. CDR3 in amino acids: CASSPNGAEAFF. The CDR3 DNA reads as TGTGCCAGCAGTCCAAATGGGGCTGAAGCTTTCTTT.

This clonotype has a count of ten or more. The V and J genes are TRBV28 and TRBJ2-5; D is perhaps TRBD2 (5 bases). Germline V gene sequence: CDR1 MDHEN, CDR2 SYDVKM. Between the trimmed V and J ends, which lost 6 bases and 4 bases, there was a span of 12 bases. The CDR3 runs 13 residues. CDR3 protein: CASRYGIPETQYF. In DNA, the CDR3 is TGTGCCAGCAGATACGGGATCCCAGAGACCCAGTACTTC.

A note on this clonotype: The junction and the germline gene differ at one end; a read error may be behind it. This sequence joins TRBV5-1 and TRBJ1-4; tentative D call: TRBD1 (5 bases). The CDR3 spans 14 residues. In germline, CDR1 is SGHRS, CDR2 YFSETQ. CDR3 nucleotides: TGCGCCAGCGGCTTAGACAGCACTAATGAAAAACTGTTTTTT. It is translated as CASGLDSTNEKLFF.

This clonotype appeared once. Possible read error: a much larger clone is one base away. V gene TRBV28 combines with J gene TRBJ1-5; the D gene is possibly TRBD1 (6 bases). The CDR3 has 15 amino acids. V lost 10 bases, J lost 6 bases, and 22 bases lay in between. CDR1 MDHEN and CDR2 SYDVKM come from the germline V gene. DNA for the CDR3: TGTGCCAAAACGGCGAGGGGCAGGGGTGGTCAGCCCCAGCATTTT. Its translation is CAKTARGRGGQPQHF.

This rearrangement joins TRBV27 to TRBJ2-3; 12 nucleotides line up with TRBD2. Germline V gene lookup returns CDR1 MNHEY and CDR2 SMNVEV (reference sequence). The CDR3 has 14 amino acids. V trimming: 10 bases; J trimming: 4 bases; junction bases outside the gene matches: 6. CDR3 nucleotides: TGTGCCACAGCTACTAGCGGGAGGTCAGATACGCAGTATTTT. It translates to CATATSGRSDTQYF.

About this clonotype: Sequence at one end of the junction differs from germline and may be a read error. The V call is TRBV6-1, the J call TRBJ2-1, with D unresolved. Per germline, CDR1 MNHNS and CDR2 SASEGT. The CDR3 spans 11 residues. The CDR3 sequence: CASTHGAEQSF. The CDR3 nucleotides read TGTGCCAGCACCCATGGTGCTGAGCAGTCCTTC.

A remark on this clonotype: A far more abundant clone sits one base away, making this likely a read error. In nucleotides, the CDR3 is TGTGCCAGCAGTGGGCAGACCGTTGTGGGGGGCGAGCAGTACTTC. This translates into CASSGQTVVGGEQYF. This rearrangement joins TRBV2 to TRBJ2-7, with D possibly being TRBD2 (6 bases). Germline lookup yields CDR1 SNHLY and CDR2 FYNNEI. V dropped 4 bases and J dropped 6 bases, with 19 bases sitting between them. The CDR3 spans 15 residues.